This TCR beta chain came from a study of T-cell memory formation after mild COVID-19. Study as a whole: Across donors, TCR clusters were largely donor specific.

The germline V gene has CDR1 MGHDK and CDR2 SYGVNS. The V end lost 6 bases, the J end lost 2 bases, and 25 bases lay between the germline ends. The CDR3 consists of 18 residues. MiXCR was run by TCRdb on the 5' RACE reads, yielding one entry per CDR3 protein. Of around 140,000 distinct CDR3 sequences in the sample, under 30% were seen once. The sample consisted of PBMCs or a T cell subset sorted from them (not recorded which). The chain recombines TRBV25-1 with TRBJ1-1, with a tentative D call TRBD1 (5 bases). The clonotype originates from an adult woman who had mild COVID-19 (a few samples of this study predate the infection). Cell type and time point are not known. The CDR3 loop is CASRGPRISTRPNTEAFF. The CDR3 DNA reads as TGTGCCAGCAGGGGGCCCCGGATCTCCACCCGTCCCAACACTGAAGCTTTCTTT. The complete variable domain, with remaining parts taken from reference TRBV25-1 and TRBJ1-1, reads EADIYQTPRYLVIGTGKKITLECSQTMGHDKMYWYQQDPGMELHLIHYSYGVNSTEKGDLSSESTVSRIRTEHFPLTLESARPSHTSQYLCASRGPRISTRPNTEAFFGQGTRLTVV.